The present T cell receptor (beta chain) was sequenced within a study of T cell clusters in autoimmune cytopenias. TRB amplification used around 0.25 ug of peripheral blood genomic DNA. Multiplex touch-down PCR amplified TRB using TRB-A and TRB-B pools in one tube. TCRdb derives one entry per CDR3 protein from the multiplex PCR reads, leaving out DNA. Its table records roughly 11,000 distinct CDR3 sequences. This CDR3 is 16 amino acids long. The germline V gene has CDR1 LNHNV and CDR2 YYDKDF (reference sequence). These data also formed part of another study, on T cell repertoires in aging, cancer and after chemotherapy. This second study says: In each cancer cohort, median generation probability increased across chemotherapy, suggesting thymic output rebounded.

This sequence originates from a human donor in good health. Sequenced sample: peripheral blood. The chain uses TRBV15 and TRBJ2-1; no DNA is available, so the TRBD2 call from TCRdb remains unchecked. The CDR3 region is CATSRGAFGRYNEQFF. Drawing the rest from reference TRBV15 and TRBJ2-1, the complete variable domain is DAMVIQNPRYQVTQFGKPVTLSCSQTLNHNVMYWYQQKSSQAPKLLFHYYDKDFNNEADTPDNFQSRRPNTSFCFLDIRSPGLGDTAMYLCATSRGAFGRYNEQFFGPGTRLTVL.